This is a list of T cell receptor beta chains from one sample in a study of T cells in Graves' hyperthyroidism and ophthalmopathy. TCRdb processed the multiplex PCR reads anew with MiXCR; each CDR3 protein has one entry. The sample contains approximately 600,000 distinct CDR3 sequences, approximately 14% of which appear only once. Sequenced input: blood. All receptors derive from a woman between 35 and 50 years old with Graves' ophthalmopathy. The CDR3 runs from the conserved cysteine through the conserved F or W. The D gene is left open where the match is weak. Part of the rows lack a size; the others show once, few, many or a class for expanded clones.

CDR3aa,CDR3nt,abundance,j_gene,v_gene,d_gene,len
CASRAQGAGVYEQYF,TGTGCCAGCAGAGCTCAAGGGGCGGGAGTCTACGAGCAGTACTTC,.,TRBJ2-7,TRBV28,TRBD2,15
CAWSADLTGLYEQYF,TGTGCCTGGAGTGCCGATCTTACAGGGCTCTACGAGCAGTACTTC,.,TRBJ2-7,TRBV30,.,15
CASSPILTSAYEQYF,TGTGCCAGCAGTCCCATCTTGACTAGCGCCTACGAGCAGTACTTC,many,TRBJ2-7,TRBV12-3/TRBV12-4,TRBD2,15
CASSLAAGTAYGYTF,TGCGCCAGCAGCTTGGCAGCAGGGACGGCGTATGGCTACACCTTC,many,TRBJ1-2,TRBV5-1,.,15
CASSGPLTGFAFF,TGTGCCAGCAGTGGCCCCCTAACAGGGTTCGCTTTCTTT,many,TRBJ1-1,TRBV28,.,13
CASSYPLASGQETQYF,TGTGCCAGCAGCTACCCCTTAGCGTCCGGGCAAGAGACCCAGTACTTC,.,TRBJ2-5,TRBV12-3/TRBV12-4,.,16
CASSLASQGTGELFF,TGCGCCAGCAGCTTGGCTTCCCAGGGCACCGGGGAGCTGTTTTTT,many,TRBJ2-2,TRBV5-1,.,15
CASSSLGVGNTIYF,TGTGCCAGCAGCTCGTTAGGGGTTGGAAACACCATATATTTT,.,TRBJ1-3,TRBV6-2/TRBV6-3,.,14
CASSYGDVEAFF,TGTGCCAGCAGTTATGGGGACGTTGAAGCTTTCTTT,many,TRBJ1-1,TRBV6-2/TRBV6-3,.,12
CAIGNGQGYEQYF,TGTGCCATCGGTAACGGACAGGGTTACGAGCAGTACTTC,many,TRBJ2-7,TRBV10-3,TRBD1,13
CASSDTSGAYEQYF,TGTGCCAGCAGCGATACTAGCGGAGCCTACGAGCAGTACTTC,.,TRBJ2-7,TRBV6-2/TRBV6-3,TRBD2,14
CATSRSLDRGGGYTF,TGTGCCACCAGCAGATCCCTGGACAGGGGAGGAGGTTACACCTTC,few,TRBJ1-2,TRBV15,TRBD1,15
CASSIGGSSYEQYF,TGTGCCAGCAGTATCGGCGGGAGCTCCTACGAGCAGTACTTC,many,TRBJ2-7,TRBV19,TRBD2,14
CSVESGQGFFRELFF,TGCAGCGTTGAAAGCGGACAGGGGTTTTTCCGGGAGCTGTTTTTT,.,TRBJ2-2,TRBV29-1,TRBD1,15
CSAKTVQETQYF,TGCAGTGCTAAGACAGTACAAGAGACCCAGTACTTC,.,TRBJ2-5,TRBV20-1,.,12
CASRGGSTGELFF,TGCGCCAGCAGAGGGGGTAGCACCGGGGAGCTGTTTTTT,.,TRBJ2-2,TRBV5-1,.,13
CASSPGRGGETQYF,TGTGCCAGCAGTCCCGGCCGGGGTGGGGAGACCCAGTACTTC,many,TRBJ2-5,TRBV2,.,14
CSARLREDYGYTF,TGCAGTGCTCGGCTGCGGGAGGACTATGGCTACACCTTC,many,TRBJ1-2,TRBV20-1,.,13
CASSEIGAEQFF,TGTGCCAGCAGTGAAATTGGAGCTGAGCAGTTCTTC,many,TRBJ2-1,TRBV2,.,12
CASSPVLAGDPDTQYF,TGTGCCAGCAGCCCAGTCCTAGCGGGAGATCCAGATACGCAGTATTTT,many,TRBJ2-3,TRBV28,TRBD2,16
CASSILAGGYEQFF,TGTGCCAGTAGTATTCTAGCGGGAGGCTATGAGCAGTTCTTC,.,TRBJ2-1,TRBV19,TRBD2,14
CASSELAGAYNEQFF,TGTGCCAGCAGTGAACTAGCGGGGGCCTACAATGAGCAGTTCTTC,.,TRBJ2-1,TRBV6-1,TRBD2,15